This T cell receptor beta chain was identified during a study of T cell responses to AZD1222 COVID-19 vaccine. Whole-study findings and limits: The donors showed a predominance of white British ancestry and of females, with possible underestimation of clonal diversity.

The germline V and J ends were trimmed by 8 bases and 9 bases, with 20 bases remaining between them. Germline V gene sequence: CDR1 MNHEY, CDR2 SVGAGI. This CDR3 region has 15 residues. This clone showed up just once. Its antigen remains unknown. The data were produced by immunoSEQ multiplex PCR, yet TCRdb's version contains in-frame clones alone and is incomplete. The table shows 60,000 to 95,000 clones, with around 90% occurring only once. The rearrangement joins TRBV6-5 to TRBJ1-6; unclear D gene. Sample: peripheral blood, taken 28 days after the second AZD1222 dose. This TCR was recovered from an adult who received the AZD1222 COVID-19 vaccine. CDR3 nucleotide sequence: TGTGCCAGCCCAGATCTCCAGGCTTGGGGTTCACCCCTCCACTTT. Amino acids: CASPDLQAWGSPLHF.